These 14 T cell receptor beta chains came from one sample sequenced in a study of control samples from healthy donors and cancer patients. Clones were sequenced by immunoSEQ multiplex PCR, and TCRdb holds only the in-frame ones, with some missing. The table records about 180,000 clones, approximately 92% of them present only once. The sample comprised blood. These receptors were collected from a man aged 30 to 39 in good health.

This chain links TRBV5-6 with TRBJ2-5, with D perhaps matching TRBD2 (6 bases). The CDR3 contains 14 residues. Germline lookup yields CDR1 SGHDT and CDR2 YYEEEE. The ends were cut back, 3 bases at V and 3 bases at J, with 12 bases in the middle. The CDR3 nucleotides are TGTGCCAGCAGCTGGGCCGGGACTGAAGAGACCCAGTACTTC. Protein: CASSWAGTEETQYF.

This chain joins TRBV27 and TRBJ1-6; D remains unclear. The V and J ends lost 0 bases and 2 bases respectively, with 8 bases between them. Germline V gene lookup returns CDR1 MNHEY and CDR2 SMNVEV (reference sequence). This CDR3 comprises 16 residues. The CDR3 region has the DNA TGTGCCAGCAGTTTATCAGGGCTAGCCTATAATTCACCCCTCCACTTT. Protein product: CASSLSGLAYNSPLHF.

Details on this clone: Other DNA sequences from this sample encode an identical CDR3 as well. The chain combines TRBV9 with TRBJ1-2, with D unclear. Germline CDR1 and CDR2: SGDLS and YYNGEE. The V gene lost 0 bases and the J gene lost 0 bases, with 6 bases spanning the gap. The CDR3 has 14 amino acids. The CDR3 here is CASSVGGANYGYTF. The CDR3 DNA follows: TGTGCCAGCAGCGTAGGTGGGGCTAACTATGGCTACACCTTC.

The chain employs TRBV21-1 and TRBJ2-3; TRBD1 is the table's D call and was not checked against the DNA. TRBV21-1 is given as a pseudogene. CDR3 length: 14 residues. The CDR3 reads CASSKGAGSDTQYF. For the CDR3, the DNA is TGTGCCAGCAGCAAAGGGGCAGGGTCGGATACGCAGTATTTT.

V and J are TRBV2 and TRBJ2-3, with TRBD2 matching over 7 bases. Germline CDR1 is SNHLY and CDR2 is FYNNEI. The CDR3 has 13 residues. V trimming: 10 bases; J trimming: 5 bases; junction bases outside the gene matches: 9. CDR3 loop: CAIVRGVRDTQYF. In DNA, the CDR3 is TGTGCCATCGTACGGGGGGTAAGAGATACGCAGTATTTT.

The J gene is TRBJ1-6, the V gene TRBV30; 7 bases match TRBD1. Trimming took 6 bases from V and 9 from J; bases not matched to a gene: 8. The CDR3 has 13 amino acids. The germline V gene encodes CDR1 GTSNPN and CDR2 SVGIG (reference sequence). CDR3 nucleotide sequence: TGTGCCTGTAGGCAAGGGGGCACTTCACCCCTCCACTTT. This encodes CACRQGGTSPLHF.

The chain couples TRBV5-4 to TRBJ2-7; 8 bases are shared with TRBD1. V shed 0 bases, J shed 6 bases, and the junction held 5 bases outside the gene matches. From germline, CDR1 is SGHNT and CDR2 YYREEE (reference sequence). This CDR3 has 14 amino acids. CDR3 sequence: CASSLARGLVEQYF. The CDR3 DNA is TGTGCCAGCAGCTTGGCCAGGGGGCTTGTCGAGCAGTACTTC.

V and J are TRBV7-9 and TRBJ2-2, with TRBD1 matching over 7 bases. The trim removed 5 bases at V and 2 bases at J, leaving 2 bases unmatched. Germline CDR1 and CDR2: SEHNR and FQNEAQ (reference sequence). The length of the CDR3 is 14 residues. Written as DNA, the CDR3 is TGTGCCAGCAGCCGACAGGGCAACACCGGGGAGCTGTTTTTT. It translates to CASSRQGNTGELFF.

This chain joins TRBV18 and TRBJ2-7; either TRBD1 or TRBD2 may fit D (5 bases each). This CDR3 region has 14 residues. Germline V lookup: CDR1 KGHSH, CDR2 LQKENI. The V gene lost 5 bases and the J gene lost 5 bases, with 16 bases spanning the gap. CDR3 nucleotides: TGTGCCAGCTCATCGGGACGGATTAAGGACGAGCAGTACTTC. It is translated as CASSSGRIKDEQYF.

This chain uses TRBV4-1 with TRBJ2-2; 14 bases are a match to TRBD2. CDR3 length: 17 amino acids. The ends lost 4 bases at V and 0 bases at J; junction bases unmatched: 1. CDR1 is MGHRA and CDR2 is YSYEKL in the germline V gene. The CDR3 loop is CASSLGLAGANTGELFF. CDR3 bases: TGCGCCAGCAGCCTGGGACTAGCGGGAGCGAACACCGGGGAGCTGTTTTTT.

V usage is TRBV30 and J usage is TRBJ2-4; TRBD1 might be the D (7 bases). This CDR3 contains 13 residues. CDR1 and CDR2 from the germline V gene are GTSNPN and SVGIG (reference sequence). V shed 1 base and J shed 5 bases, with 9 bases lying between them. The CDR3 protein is CAWSGRGENIQYF. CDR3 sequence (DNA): TGTGCCTGGAGTGGCAGGGGGGAAAACATTCAGTACTTC.

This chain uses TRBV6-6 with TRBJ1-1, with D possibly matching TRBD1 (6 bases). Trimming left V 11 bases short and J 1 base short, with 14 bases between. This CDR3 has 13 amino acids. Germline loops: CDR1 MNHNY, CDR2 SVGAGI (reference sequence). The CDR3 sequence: CAAYRAANTEAFF. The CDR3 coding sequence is TGTGCCGCCTACAGGGCCGCGAACACTGAAGCTTTCTTT.

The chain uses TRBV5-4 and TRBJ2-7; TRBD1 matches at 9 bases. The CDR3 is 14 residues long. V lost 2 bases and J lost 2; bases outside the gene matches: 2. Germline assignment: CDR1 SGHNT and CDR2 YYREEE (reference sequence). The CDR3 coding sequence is TGTGCCAGCAGCTTTGGGACAGGGACCTACGAGCAGTACTTC. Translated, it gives CASSFGTGTYEQYF.

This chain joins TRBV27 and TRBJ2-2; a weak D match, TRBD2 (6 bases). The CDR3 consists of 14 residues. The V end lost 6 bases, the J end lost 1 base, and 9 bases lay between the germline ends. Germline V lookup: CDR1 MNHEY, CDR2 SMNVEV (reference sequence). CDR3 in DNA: TGTGCCAGCAGGCCCGGGAGGAACACCGGGGAGCTGTTTTTT. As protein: CASRPGRNTGELFF.